These 10 T cell receptor beta chains originate from one sample sequenced in a study of blood T cell repertoires in COVID-19. Data came from immunoSEQ multiplex PCR; TCRdb stores just in-frame clones and leaves some out. The sample comprises about 49,000 clones, roughly 90% of which are singletons, and roughly 13% rests with the top ten. The sequencing sample was made of peripheral blood. The receptors shown here come from a man of 80 years or more with acute or convalescent COVID-19.

The chain carries TRBV19 and TRBJ2-7; 7 bases fit TRBD1. This CDR3 spans 15 amino acids. Germline-derived CDR1 and CDR2 are LNHDA and SQIVND (reference sequence). V trimming: 1 base; J trimming: 2 bases; junction bases outside the gene matches: 5. The CDR3 here is CASSIGGTETYEQYF. The CDR3 DNA reads as TGTGCCAGTAGTATAGGGGGGACAGAGACCTACGAGCAGTACTTC.

This rearrangement joins TRBV7-8 to TRBJ1-1; D perhaps matches TRBD1 (5 bases). The ends were cut back, 5 bases at V and 11 bases at J, with 30 bases in the middle. Germline CDR1 reads SGHVS; CDR2 reads FQNEAQ. The CDR3 has 17 amino acids. The CDR3 is CASSPFSGRQLGSGAFF. Here the CDR3 DNA reads TGTGCCAGCAGCCCCTTTAGCGGACGACAGTTGGGATCCGGTGCTTTCTTT.

This chain joins TRBV18 and TRBJ2-7; 9 nucleotides agree with TRBD1. Germline V gives CDR1 KGHSH, CDR2 LQKENI. The CDR3 covers 15 residues. The trim removed 1 base at V and 5 bases at J, leaving 6 bases unmatched. CDR3 residues: CASSPLDRGVHEQYF. Written as DNA, the CDR3 is TGTGCCAGCTCACCACTCGACAGGGGGGTACACGAGCAGTACTTC.

The CDR3 nucleotides read TGCGCCAGCAGCCTCCACGGGACAGGGAATGAAAAACTGTTTTTT. Its protein product is CASSLHGTGNEKLFF. The chain couples TRBV4-1 to TRBJ1-4; TRBD1 agrees at 9 bases. J gave up 5 bases and V 4 bases, and 5 bases lay outside the gene matches. From germline, CDR1 is MGHRA and CDR2 YSYEKL. The CDR3 is made up of 15 amino acids.

V and J are TRBV24-1 and TRBJ2-3, with D perhaps TRBD1 (5 bases). Germline V gene data show CDR1 as KGHDR and CDR2 as SFDVKD. This CDR3 is built from 15 residues. V shed 6 bases and J shed 0 bases, with 12 bases lying between them. CDR3 region: CATSPGSASTDTQYF. The DNA for the CDR3 is TGTGCCACCAGTCCAGGGTCCGCTAGCACAGATACGCAGTATTTT.

The V call is TRBV19, the J call TRBJ2-1; 7 positions agree with TRBD2. V shed 5 bases and J 2 bases; nucleotides not matched to a gene: 6. The germline CDR1 and CDR2 sequences are LNHDA and SQIVND (reference sequence). This CDR3 spans 15 amino acids. CDR3 protein: CASSAPGGPYNEQFF. CDR3 sequence (DNA): TGTGCCAGTAGTGCTCCGGGAGGCCCCTACAATGAGCAGTTCTTC. Together with reference TRBV19 and TRBJ2-1, the CDR3 gives the full variable domain: DGGITQSPKYLFRKEGQNVTLSCEQNLNHDAMYWYRQDPGQGLRLIYYSQIVNDFQKGDIAEGYSVSREKKESFPLTVTSAQKNPTAFYLCASSAPGGPYNEQFFGPGTRLTVL.

This clone was counted once. The gene calls are TRBV10-3 and TRBJ1-1; TRBD1 agrees at 9 bases. Germline CDR1 reads ENHRY; CDR2 reads SYGVKD. The J segment lost 6 bases and the V segment lost 6 bases, leaving 5 bases of the junction unmatched. The CDR3 length is 13 residues. The DNA of the CDR3 is TGTGCCATCAGCGGGACAGGGAGCTCTGAAGCTTTCTTT. Protein: CAISGTGSSEAFF.

V and J are TRBV11-2 and TRBJ1-2, with 7 bases fitting TRBD1. Germline assignment: CDR1 SGHAT and CDR2 FQNNGV. This CDR3 comprises 15 residues. V shed 1 base and J 1 base; nucleotides not matched to a gene: 3. The CDR3 region has the DNA TGTGCCAGCAGCTTAGGCCAGGGGGGTAACTATGGCTACACCTTC. This encodes CASSLGQGGNYGYTF.

The chain links TRBV7-9 to TRBJ1-1, with 8 nucleotides matching TRBD1. V shed 5 bases, J shed 5 bases, and the junction held 10 bases outside the gene matches. The CDR3 has 15 amino acids. CDR1 and CDR2 (germline): SEHNR, FQNEAQ (reference sequence). CDR3 sequence (DNA): TGTGCCAGCAGCCCGTCGACAGGGGTAATTACTGAAGCTTTCTTT. Amino acids: CASSPSTGVITEAFF.

This chain joins TRBV19 and TRBJ1-5, with TRBD1 matching 7 bases. Germline CDR1 LNHDA, CDR2 SQIVND (reference sequence). CDR3 size: 16 residues. The V and J ends lost 1 base and 4 bases, in that order; junction bases with no gene match: 7. CDR3 in amino acids: CASSIVSPGGNQPQHF. CDR3 nucleotide sequence: TGTGCCAGTAGTATAGTTTCACCAGGGGGGAATCAGCCCCAGCATTTT.